This note documents a single TCR beta chain sequence. The CDR3 length is 15 residues. After removal of 5 bases from V and 6 bases from J, the junction contained 9 bases not matched to a gene. Germline V gives CDR1 LNHDA, CDR2 SQIVND (reference sequence). The data stem from a study of blood T cell repertoires in COVID-19. Libraries were prepared by immunoSEQ multiplex PCR; TCRdb keeps only in-frame clonotypes and omits some of them. The sample carries under 200,000 clones, around 83% recorded once. The origin of this receptor is a human donor in a cohort sampled during active COVID-19. The sample was peripheral blood. This chain connects TRBV19 to TRBJ1-4; TRBD1 agrees at 7 bases. The CDR3 sequence: CASSLRGQFDEKLFF. The CDR3 nucleotides read TGTGCCAGTAGTCTAAGGGGACAGTTCGATGAAAAACTGTTTTTT.